The 31 T cell receptor beta chains presented below share a single source sample, sequenced in a study of T cells in Graves' hyperthyroidism and ophthalmopathy. Amplification of TCR beta CDR3 regions was performed using RNA transcripts as template. Primed by the HTBI set, a first-round RT-PCR was run on the TCR CDR3. TCRdb ran MiXCR on the multiplex PCR reads and lists one entry per CDR3 protein. Of approximately 590,000 distinct CDR3 sequences in the sample, under 60% were seen once. Sequenced input: peripheral blood or thyroid tissue (not recorded which). These receptor sequences come from a woman between 18 and 30 years old with Graves' hyperthyroidism.

Many counts were recorded for this clonotype. This chain links TRBV2 with TRBJ1-2; TRBD1 might be the D (5 bases). The CDR3 totals 15 residues. Germline CDR1 is SNHLY and CDR2 is FYNNEI. V lost 7 bases to trimming and J lost 7 bases, with 22 bases between them. The CDR3 spells CASIGVGNLGGGYTF. CDR3 DNA: TGTGCCAGCATCGGAGTGGGCAACCTTGGGGGTGGCTACACCTTC.

The chain is built from TRBV2 and TRBJ2-5, with D perhaps TRBD1 (5 bases). The CDR3 covers 14 residues. Per germline, CDR1 SNHLY and CDR2 FYNNEI. The ends were cut back, 5 bases at V and 2 bases at J, with 12 bases in the middle. The CDR3 loop is CASSRTTVQETQYF. The CDR3 bases are TGTGCCAGCAGTCGAACGACAGTTCAAGAGACCCAGTACTTC.

The chain recombines TRBV7-6 with TRBJ2-7; TRBD2 agrees at 10 bases. The CDR3 runs 15 residues. The germline CDR1 and CDR2 sequences are SGHVS and FNYEAQ. Trimming took 5 bases from V and 9 from J; bases not matched to a gene: 13. For the CDR3, the DNA is TGTGCCAGCAGCCAAGGAGGACTAGCGGAATGGGGGCAGTACTTC. The encoded protein is CASSQGGLAEWGQYF.

About this clonotype itself: Just one base apart from a much larger clone, this may be a read error. The J gene is TRBJ2-7, the V gene TRBV14; D remains ambiguous. The germline gives CDR1 SGHDN, CDR2 FVKESK. The CDR3 has 12 amino acids. CDR3 protein: CASSQVSNEQYF. DNA for the CDR3: TGTGCCAGCAGCCAAGTCTCCAACGAGCAGTACTTC.

This clonotype was observed a handful of times. Just one base apart from a much larger clone, this may be a read error. The rearrangement uses TRBV2 and TRBJ2-7; tentative D call: TRBD2 (6 bases). This CDR3 comprises 11 residues. Germline V lookup: CDR1 SNHLY, CDR2 FYNNEI. The CDR3 is CAISGGAEPDF. The CDR3 nucleotides are TGTGCCATCAGTGGCGGGGCGGAGCCGGACTTC.

To note about this clonotype: Compared with germline, one end of the junction differs, possibly owing to a read error. CDR3 nucleotide sequence: TGTGCCAGCAGCTCGAAGCCGAGCTCCTACGAGCAGTACTTC. Translation gives CASSSKPSSYEQYF. V is TRBV5-1 and J is TRBJ2-7, with D hard to call. Per the germline V gene, CDR1 is SGHRS and CDR2 is YFSETQ. CDR3 length equals 14 residues.

The gene calls are TRBV7-8 and TRBJ1-3; no definite D call. Germline-derived CDR1 and CDR2 are SGHVS and FQNEAQ. This CDR3 is built from 14 residues. Trimming left V 3 bases short and J 0 bases short, with 6 bases between. The CDR3 protein is CASSFMLSGNTIYF. In DNA form, the CDR3 reads TGTGCCAGCAGCTTCATGCTCTCTGGAAACACCATATATTTT.

About this clonotype: A much larger clone differs from this one at a single base, so this may be a read error. This chain uses TRBV7-8 with TRBJ1-2; tentatively, D is TRBD1 (5 bases). Germline values: CDR1 SGHVS, CDR2 FQNEAQ. The CDR3 covers 15 residues. The DNA of the CDR3 is TGTGCCAGCAGCTCCTACGAGACAGCTAACTATGGCTGCACCTTC. This encodes CASSSYETANYGCTF.

With regard to this clonotype: A read error may be the cause here, since a much bigger clone is one base away. CDR3 amino acids: CASSHQGRTYEQYF. The CDR3 DNA is TGTGCCAGCAGTCACCAGGGACGGACCTACGAGCAGTACTTC. The gene calls are TRBV6-5 and TRBJ2-7, with D perhaps given as TRBD1 or TRBD2 (5 bases each). V dropped 5 bases and J dropped 2 bases, with 13 bases sitting between them. This CDR3 is built from 14 residues. Germline assignment: CDR1 MNHEY and CDR2 SVGAGI.

This clonotype was counted many times. The chain combines TRBV7-9 with TRBJ1-2; 7 nucleotides agree with TRBD1. The V gene's germline CDR1 is SEHNR and CDR2 FQNEAQ (reference sequence). The CDR3 runs to 13 residues. The V gene end was trimmed by 5 bases and the J gene end by 6 bases; junction bases not matched to a gene: 6. CDR3 nucleotide sequence: TGTGCCAGCAGCATACAGGGGATGCATGGCTACACCTTC. Its protein product is CASSIQGMHGYTF.

This clonotype has at least ten counts. The chain combines TRBV7-2 with TRBJ1-5, with TRBD1 identical over 7 bases. Germline CDR1 SGHTA, CDR2 FQGNSA. The CDR3 has 15 amino acids. The J segment lost 4 bases and the V segment lost 1 base, leaving 4 bases of the junction unmatched. CDR3: CASSLGVRGNQPQHF. The CDR3 coding sequence is TGTGCCAGCAGCTTAGGAGTCAGGGGGAATCAGCCCCAGCATTTT.

This clonotype has a count of ten or more. V and J are TRBV7-8 and TRBJ1-4, with TRBD1 matching over 7 bases. The CDR3 length is 15 residues. CDR1 and CDR2 from the germline V gene are SGHVS and FQNEAQ. Losses at the gene ends were 4 bases for V and 9 bases for J; bases not matched to a gene: 11. The CDR3 here is CASSSLRQGQQKLFF. CDR3 DNA: TGTGCCAGCAGCTCCTTAAGACAGGGTCAACAAAAACTGTTTTTT.

The J gene is TRBJ2-7, the V gene TRBV7-3, with 10 bases aligning to TRBD2. This CDR3 is built from 18 residues. CDR1 is SGHTA, CDR2 FQGTGA, per germline. V lost 2 bases, J lost 3 bases, and 13 bases stayed unmatched. CDR3 coding DNA: TGTGCCAGCAGCTTAGATTCTAGCGGGAGAGTCTTGTTCTACGAGCAGTACTTC. Protein product: CASSLDSSGRVLFYEQYF.

The chain has TRBV11-1 and TRBJ2-2, with no clear D. Germline V gene sequence: CDR1 SGHAT, CDR2 FQDESV (reference sequence). V was cut by 5 bases and J by 6 bases, with 13 bases left in between. This CDR3 is 14 amino acids long. CDR3 DNA: TGTGCCAGCAGCGCGAGGCAGCCCCCCGGGGAGCTGTTTTTT. It translates to CASSARQPPGELFF.

The V call is TRBV9, the J call TRBJ1-2, with a tentative D call TRBD1 (6 bases). Germline V gives CDR1 SGDLS, CDR2 YYNGEE. This CDR3 spans 14 amino acids. Trimming took 3 bases from V and 1 from J, leaving 10 bases between them. The CDR3 DNA sequence: TGTGCCAGCAGCGCAGGGGCCAATAACTATGGCTACACCTTC. Its translation is CASSAGANNYGYTF.

The rearrangement joins TRBV7-2 to TRBJ1-2; maybe TRBD1 (6 bases). The V end was cut by 5 bases, the J end by 5 bases, with 15 bases between. The germline V gene encodes CDR1 SGHTA and CDR2 FQGNSA. The CDR3 contains 14 residues. The chain's CDR3 is CASSVRDKKYGYTF. CDR3 nucleotides: TGTGCCAGCAGCGTGCGGGACAAGAAATATGGCTACACCTTC.

Note on this clonotype: A much larger clonotype is one base distant, so this may be a read error. The chain is built from TRBV7-9 and TRBJ2-5; TRBD2 might be the D (7 bases). This CDR3 comprises 14 residues. V dropped 6 bases and J dropped 9 bases, with 20 bases sitting between them. Germline V gene lookup returns CDR1 SEHNR and CDR2 FQNEAQ (reference sequence). The CDR3 reads CASRPQRDNTAQYF. The CDR3 DNA sequence: TGTGCCAGCAGGCCCCAGCGGGACAACACAGCCCAGTACTTC.

The V gene is TRBV15, the J gene TRBJ1-3, with TRBD1 matching over 9 bases. The CDR3 has 17 amino acids. Germline loops: CDR1 LNHNV, CDR2 YYDKDF (reference sequence). J gave up 8 bases and V 1 base, and 12 bases lay outside the gene matches. DNA of the CDR3: TGTGCCACCAGCAGAGTAGTAGGACAGGGGAGGGTAGACACCATATATTTT. As protein: CATSRVVGQGRVDTIYF.

The chain joins TRBV5-1 to TRBJ1-6; perhaps TRBD1 as D (5 bases). Germline V lookup: CDR1 SGHRS, CDR2 YFSETQ. Trimming removed 4 bases from V and 9 bases from J, with 14 bases in between. The CDR3 totals 14 residues. The CDR3: CASSAGGSGSPLHF. CDR3 DNA sequence: TGCGCCAGCAGCGCCGGGGGGTCAGGTTCACCCCTCCACTTT.

The J gene is TRBJ1-1, the V gene TRBV12-3 or TRBV12-4, with D tentatively TRBD1 (6 bases). Trimming cost V 5 bases and J 5 bases, with 15 bases left between them. The CDR3 sequence is 14 residues long. The CDR3 region has the DNA TGTGCCAGCAGTGCCAGGGGCGGCGGAACTGAAGCTTTCTTT. Translation gives CASSARGGGTEAFF.

This chain uses TRBV13 with TRBJ1-1; 8 positions agree with TRBD1. The trim removed 5 bases at V and 6 bases at J, leaving 17 bases unmatched. The germline gives CDR1 PRHDT, CDR2 FYEKMQ (reference sequence). This CDR3 comprises 17 residues. CDR3 sequence: CASSLLNPTGENPEAFF. As DNA, the CDR3 is TGTGCCAGCAGCCTCCTTAATCCGACAGGGGAAAATCCTGAAGCTTTCTTT.

In this sample, this clonotype turned up once. The J gene is TRBJ2-7, the V gene TRBV15; 8 bases agree with TRBD1. With 6 bases clipped from V and 11 bases from J, the junction kept 9 bases outside the gene matches. Germline loops: CDR1 LNHNV, CDR2 YYDKDF (reference sequence). The length of the CDR3 is 12 residues. CDR3 loop: CATRRQGRVKYF. Written as DNA, the CDR3 is TGTGCCACCAGGCGACAGGGGAGAGTCAAGTACTTC. Looking up the rest from reference TRBV15 and TRBJ2-7 gives the full variable domain: DAMVIQNPRYQVTQFGKPVTLSCSQTLNHNVMYWYQQKSSQAPKLLFHYYDKDFNNEADTPDNFQSRRPNTSFCFLDIRSPGLGDTAMYLCATRRQGRVKYFGPGTRLTVT.

This clonotype has only a few counts. The chain carries TRBV7-8 and TRBJ2-5; 12 positions match TRBD1. Losses at the gene ends were 4 bases for V and 4 bases for J; bases not matched to a gene: 16. The germline CDR1 and CDR2 sequences are SGHVS and FQNEAQ. The CDR3 consists of 19 residues. The CDR3 protein is CASSSPPGQGARVRETQYF. The CDR3 DNA sequence: TGTGCCAGCAGCTCTCCCCCGGGACAGGGGGCGAGAGTGAGAGAGACCCAGTACTTC.

This clonotype was counted once. The chain links TRBV7-6 to TRBJ2-2; D possibly corresponds to TRBD2 (5 bases). Germline lookup yields CDR1 SGHVS and CDR2 FNYEAQ. CDR3 length equals 16 residues. V was cut by 0 bases and J by 1 base, with 9 bases left in between. This CDR3 reads CASSLARGGNTGELFF. Here the CDR3 DNA reads TGTGCCAGCAGCTTAGCTCGAGGAGGGAACACCGGGGAGCTGTTTTTT.

The chain has TRBV29-1 and TRBJ2-7; D call uncertain. Germline lookup yields CDR1 SQVTM and CDR2 ANQGSEA. The CDR3 consists of 12 residues. The CDR3 DNA sequence: TGCAGGGACGGACGGTGTTCCTACGAGCAGTACTTC. Amino acids: CRDGRCSYEQYF.

V usage is TRBV29-1 and J usage is TRBJ1-2; weak D call: TRBD1 (5 bases). This CDR3 spans 16 amino acids. Germline values: CDR1 SQVTM, CDR2 ANQGSEA. The ends were cut back, 4 bases at V and 4 bases at J, with 22 bases in the middle. As DNA, the CDR3 is TGCAGCGTTGGGGAGGGGCGGTCAAAGAAACCCTATGGCTACACCTTC. Its protein is CSVGEGRSKKPYGYTF.

The table lists this clonotype with a few counts. This chain uses TRBV9 with TRBJ1-1; 8 nucleotides agree with TRBD1. V shed 2 bases, J shed 0 bases, and the junction held 3 bases outside the gene matches. The CDR3 is made up of 15 amino acids. Germline V CDR1 and CDR2: SGDLS, YYNGEE. The CDR3 coding sequence is TGTGCCAGCAGCGTTTTGGACAGGGTGAACACTGAAGCTTTCTTT. Its translation: CASSVLDRVNTEAFF.

J is TRBJ1-5 and V is TRBV7-2; TRBD1 matches 9 bases. The CDR3 loop spans 16 amino acids. Germline V CDR1 and CDR2: SGHTA, FQGNSA. V shed 5 bases and J 11 bases; nucleotides not matched to a gene: 16. In DNA, the CDR3 is TGTGCCAGCAGCGGATGGACAGGGGAGTCCGGGGAGACCCAGCATTTT. Its protein is CASSGWTGESGETQHF.

The V and J genes are TRBV2 and TRBJ2-5; tentative D call: TRBD1 (6 bases). The CDR3 loop spans 15 amino acids. From germline, CDR1 is SNHLY and CDR2 FYNNEI. Trimming cost V 6 bases and J 2 bases, with 16 bases left between them. The CDR3 loop reads CASSAPAGVQETQYF. The CDR3, as DNA: TGTGCCAGCAGCGCTCCCGCAGGGGTACAAGAGACCCAGTACTTC.

The rearrangement links TRBV9 to TRBJ2-5; 10 bases align to TRBD1. The junction had 0 bases not matched to a gene; V was cut back by 0 bases and J by 1 base. The CDR3 sequence is 15 residues long. Germline V gives CDR1 SGDLS, CDR2 YYNGEE. CDR3 sequence: CASSVGTGGQETQYF. The CDR3 DNA sequence: TGTGCCAGCAGCGTAGGGACAGGGGGCCAAGAGACCCAGTACTTC.

The table lists this clonotype with many counts. The J gene is TRBJ1-2, the V gene TRBV24-1, with no clear D. Trimming took 5 bases from V and 0 from J, leaving 3 bases between them. The CDR3 contains 12 residues. Germline values: CDR1 KGHDR, CDR2 SFDVKD. CDR3 protein: CATSAANYGYTF. The CDR3 DNA sequence: TGTGCCACCAGTGCTGCTAACTATGGCTACACCTTC.